A selection of T cell receptor beta chains follows, all from one sample in a study of blood T cell repertoires in COVID-19. Data came from immunoSEQ multiplex PCR; TCRdb stores just in-frame clones and leaves some out. This sample yields about 300,000 clones, of which about 90% are seen a single time; over 1.5% belongs to the top ten. The sample comprised peripheral blood. The receptors derive from a woman aged 30 to 39 with COVID-19, enrolled during active disease. Each CDR3 is given without its conserved first and last residue.

j_gene | v_gene | CDR3aa
TRBJ1-6 | TRBV5-1 | ASSWGDPGNSPLH
TRBJ1-2 | TRBV12-3/TRBV12-4 | ASTLNRAYGYT
TRBJ2-2 | TRBV5-4 | ASSLGLAGGNTGELF
TRBJ1-2 | TRBV29-1 | SVELNYGYT
TRBJ1-2 | TRBV19 | ASSMGTVSRGYT
TRBJ1-4 | TRBV28 | ASRWTGGDEKLF
TRBJ1-2 | TRBV6-5 | ASSYGGVGYT
TRBJ2-3 | TRBV5-1 | ASSPTRGSTDTQY
TRBJ1-1 | TRBV12-3/TRBV12-4 | ASSSPQAEAF
TRBJ1-4 | TRBV28 | ASRAATGTGEKLF
TRBJ2-3 | TRBV6-2/TRBV6-3 | ASSYDRGTDTQY
TRBJ2-2 | TRBV12-5 | ASGPHSGGWTGELF
TRBJ2-7 | TRBV21-1 | ASIGRGYEQY
TRBJ2-1 | TRBV7-2 | ASSLGGRQF
TRBJ1-2 | TRBV10-3 | AISESGQGDYGYT
TRBJ1-1 | TRBV5-1 | ASSWDRGFGAF
TRBJ1-3 | TRBV7-6 | ASSLAGLGSGNTIY
TRBJ2-1 | TRBV27 | ASTPWAGRASSYNEQF
TRBJ1-4 | TRBV14 | ASSQRRVSNEKLF
TRBJ1-2 | TRBV5-4 | ASRSAGEGGNYGYT
TRBJ1-1 | TRBV7-3 | ASSLGAGTEAF
TRBJ2-7 | TRBV6-5 | ASSPGQGNQY
TRBJ1-2 | TRBV2 | ASSRTGTHTNYGYT
TRBJ1-3 | TRBV4-3 | ASSQVGTRDTIY
TRBJ1-1 | TRBV2 | ASNRGLNTEAF
TRBJ2-5 | TRBV12-3/TRBV12-4 | ASSSPRETQY
TRBJ1-5 | TRBV19 | ASSLRGLEH
TRBJ1-2 | TRBV14 | ASSQDVAVPDGYT
TRBJ1-6 | TRBV5-1 | ASSLEGTGLGSPLH
TRBJ2-3 | TRBV7-3 | ASSLTTGVADTQY
TRBJ1-2 | TRBV6-2/TRBV6-3 | ASSYSGQGNYGYT
TRBJ2-7 | TRBV5-3 | ARSPRDRVFHEQY
TRBJ1-6 | TRBV7-9 | ASSSSRPGQGDSPLH
TRBJ1-1 | TRBV2 | AEDRGQNTEAF
TRBJ1-3 | TRBV19 | ASSIQGAYTIY
TRBJ2-3 | TRBV7-9 | ASSPTSGGADTQY
TRBJ2-1 | TRBV18 | ASSPWVAGGDNEQF
TRBJ1-2 | TRBV4-1 | ASSHRDSIVYGYT
TRBJ1-6 | TRBV5-1 | ASSSSGSPLH
TRBJ2-1 | TRBV4-2 | ASSQVPTSGNEQF
TRBJ1-4 | TRBV7-6 | ASSPNAGGVGKKLF
TRBJ1-1 | TRBV24-1 | ATSDLYGVGTEAF
TRBJ1-5 | TRBV6-5 | ASKLSNQPQH
TRBJ2-1 | TRBV24-1 | ATSDSLGTGRF
TRBJ1-1 | TRBV2 | ASSNSDRGRTEAF
TRBJ2-2 | TRBV9 | ASSPGGGYDGELF
TRBJ2-1 | TRBV5-1 | ASSSGTSGRAFNEQF
TRBJ1-2 | TRBV18 | ASSPTGADYGYT
TRBJ2-7 | TRBV9 | ASSVEPGGYYEQY
TRBJ2-7 | TRBV5-8 | ASRDITYEQY
TRBJ1-2 | TRBV4-1 | ASSQDNRGPGYT
TRBJ1-1 | TRBV18 | ASSQYSTEAF
TRBJ2-5 | TRBV2 | ASSGQGIGETQY
TRBJ1-2 | TRBV6-5 | ASHLSDLYGYT
TRBJ2-5 | TRBV5-1 | ASSLVSGGETQY
TRBJ2-4 | TRBV27 | ASSLRGLGGAKNIQY
TRBJ1-2 | TRBV20-1 | SASEARGYT
TRBJ2-5 | TRBV19 | ASSATGRETQY
TRBJ1-6 | TRBV4-2 | ASSQDPQGSNSPLH